This passage covers 30 T cell receptor beta chains from one sample sequenced in a study of blood T cell repertoires in COVID-19. The protocol was immunoSEQ multiplex PCR, while the TCRdb copy is restricted to in-frame clones and leaves out a portion. The profile shows some 320,000 clones, approximately 89% of them singletons. Source material: PBMCs or T cells enriched from blood (not recorded which). All receptors derive from a young woman who had recovered from COVID-19.

This rearrangement joins TRBV18 to TRBJ1-2; possible D gene TRBD1, 5 bases. Trimming shortened V by 0 bases and J by 3 bases, and 11 bases separated the two germline ends. Germline CDR1 reads KGHSH; CDR2 reads LQKENI. The CDR3 spans 15 residues. CDR3 in amino acids: CASSPPWDSDYGYTF. In DNA form, the CDR3 reads TGTGCCAGCTCACCACCCTGGGACTCCGACTATGGCTACACCTTC.

The V gene is TRBV3-1 (or the pseudogene TRBV3-2), the J gene TRBJ2-5; 8 positions match TRBD2. Germline-derived CDR1 and CDR2 are LGHDT and YNNKEL (reference sequence). The CDR3 sequence is 15 residues long. The J segment lost 5 bases and the V segment lost 2 bases, leaving 7 bases of the junction unmatched. CDR3 amino acids: CASSQWQAGEETQYF. CDR3 coding DNA: TGTGCCAGCAGCCAATGGCAAGCGGGGGAGGAGACCCAGTACTTC.

The V gene is TRBV6-5, the J gene TRBJ1-1; 8 bases map to TRBD1. Germline loops: CDR1 MNHEY, CDR2 SVGAGI. J gave up 0 bases and V 5 bases, and 5 bases lay outside the gene matches. The CDR3 covers 15 residues. The CDR3 bases are TGTGCCAGCAGTAAGGGACAGGCCTTGAACACTGAAGCTTTCTTT. Translated, it gives CASSKGQALNTEAFF.

The chain links TRBV30 to TRBJ2-5; 8 bases match TRBD2. V dropped 0 bases and J dropped 5; count of bases not matched to a gene: 8. Germline CDR1 GTSNPN, CDR2 SVGIG (reference sequence). The CDR3 sequence is 15 residues long. CDR3 protein: CAWSVLGGASETQYF. The CDR3 DNA reads as TGTGCCTGGAGTGTACTCGGGGGGGCGAGTGAGACCCAGTACTTC.

This sequence joins TRBV6-2 or TRBV6-3 and TRBJ2-5; the D gene is possibly TRBD1 (5 bases). This CDR3 comprises 13 residues. Trimming stripped 5 bases from V and 10 bases from J, with 17 bases between. The V gene's germline CDR1 is MNHEY and CDR2 SVGEGT. The CDR3: CASSLDRRVSQYF. In nucleotides, the CDR3 is TGTGCCAGCAGTCTCGACAGACGGGTGAGCCAGTACTTC.

The CDR3 loop is CASSPRVGTSEADGELFF. DNA for the CDR3: TGTGCCAGCAGCCCGCGAGTCGGGACTAGCGAAGCAGACGGGGAGCTGTTTTTT. This sequence joins TRBV9 and TRBJ2-2; 10 nucleotides line up with TRBD2. Per germline, CDR1 SGDLS and CDR2 YYNGEE. J lost 7 bases, V lost 4 bases, and 16 bases had no gene match. The CDR3 is 18 amino acids. The entire variable domain, with the rest obtained from reference TRBV9 and TRBJ2-2, is as follows: DSGVTQTPKHLITATGQRVTLRCSPRSGDLSVYWYQQSLDQGLQFLIQYYNGEERAKGNILERFSAQQFPDLHSELNLSSLELGDSALYFCASSPRVGTSEADGELFFGEGSRLTVL.

This clone was seen a handful of times. The chain couples TRBV10-2 to TRBJ1-1; TRBD1 matches 7 bases. Germline CDR1 WSHSY, CDR2 SAAADI. The CDR3 is 21 amino acids. The V and J ends lost 3 bases and 2 bases, in that order; junction bases with no gene match: 24. In DNA, the CDR3 is TGCGCCAGCAGTGATTTTTTGGGGCGCCAGGGGGTTGGACCCTACAACACTGAAGCTTTCTTT. It specifies CASSDFLGRQGVGPYNTEAFF.

The chain couples TRBV29-1 to TRBJ1-4; D is possibly TRBD1 (6 bases). CDR1 and CDR2 (germline): SQVTM, ANQGSEA. The CDR3 has 12 amino acids. Trimming left V 7 bases short and J 7 bases short, with 13 bases between. In DNA form, the CDR3 reads TGCAGCGCTAGACAGGCGGGTGAAAAACTGTTTTTT. Translation: CSARQAGEKLFF.

This chain links TRBV30 with TRBJ2-1, with 7 bases aligning to TRBD2. Germline V gives CDR1 GTSNPN, CDR2 SVGIG (reference sequence). The CDR3 is 17 residues long. The CDR3 DNA reads as TGTGCTGCAAACCCCGCGGGGGAGACTGACTCCTACAATGAGCAGTTCTTC. As protein: CAANPAGETDSYNEQFF.

This chain joins TRBV7-9 and TRBJ1-2, with 7 bases identical to TRBD1. J gave up 0 bases and V 6 bases, and 7 bases lay outside the gene matches. Germline-derived CDR1 and CDR2 are SEHNR and FQNEAQ (reference sequence). There are 15 residues in the CDR3. The DNA of the CDR3 is TGTGCCAGCAGACAGGGGACAGCAACTAACTATGGCTACACCTTC. This translates into CASRQGTATNYGYTF.

The chain links TRBV10-3 to TRBJ1-1, with 9 bases that match TRBD1. The CDR3 runs 15 residues. V lost 3 bases to trimming and J lost 6 bases; unmatched junction nucleotides: 8. From germline, CDR1 is ENHRY and CDR2 SYGVKD. CDR3 protein: CAISDGQGQYPEAFF. CDR3 nucleotide sequence: TGTGCCATCAGTGATGGACAGGGGCAATATCCTGAAGCTTTCTTT.

The CDR3: CASSLSGARTGELFF. The CDR3 DNA follows: TGTGCCAGCAGCTTAAGTGGGGCCCGCACCGGGGAGCTGTTTTTT. The chain combines TRBV11-1 with TRBJ2-2, with D possibly matching TRBD1 (5 bases). V was clipped by 2 bases and J by 4 bases, with 11 bases between them. CDR3 length equals 15 residues. Germline V lookup: CDR1 SGHAT, CDR2 FQDESV (reference sequence).

The chain recombines TRBV7-8 with TRBJ2-3, with 8 positions matching TRBD1. This CDR3 region has 15 residues. Germline V gene data show CDR1 as SGHVS and CDR2 as FQNEAQ. Germline trimming cut 1 base from V and 8 bases from J; bases unmatched to any gene: 8. The CDR3 is CASSLVWQGASTQYF. The CDR3 DNA reads TGTGCCAGCAGCTTAGTTTGGCAGGGGGCTAGTACGCAGTATTTT.

This clone turned up a few times. Here the CDR3 reads CASSLFGLAGANNEQFF. The CDR3 DNA reads TGTGCCAGCAGTTTATTCGGACTAGCGGGGGCCAACAATGAGCAGTTCTTC. The chain recombines TRBV27 with TRBJ2-1, with 13 positions matching TRBD2. Germline trimming cut 1 base from V and 5 bases from J; bases unmatched to any gene: 5. This CDR3 has 17 amino acids. Germline V gene lookup returns CDR1 MNHEY and CDR2 SMNVEV (reference sequence).

The V and J genes are TRBV28 and TRBJ2-7; D is uncertain. The V gene lost 7 bases and the J gene lost 2 bases, with 18 bases spanning the gap. CDR3 length: 15 residues. Germline V CDR1 and CDR2: MDHEN, SYDVKM. The CDR3 region is CASTSPHGGTYEQYF. The CDR3 DNA reads TGTGCCAGCACATCTCCCCACGGCGGTACCTACGAGCAGTACTTC.

A note on this clone: Other DNA sequences in this specimen translate into the identical CDR3. The chain is built from TRBV6-5 and TRBJ2-5, with D perhaps matching TRBD2 (6 bases). Germline V gene data show CDR1 as MNHEY and CDR2 as SVGAGI. The CDR3 spans 14 residues. V gave up 0 bases and J gave up 2 bases, with 7 bases separating them. CDR3 in amino acids: CASSYSGGQETQYF. CDR3 bases: TGTGCCAGCAGTTACTCGGGGGGTCAAGAGACCCAGTACTTC.

The V call is TRBV4-1, the J call TRBJ2-6, with TRBD1 identical over 8 bases. J was trimmed by 0 bases and V by 5 bases; bases with no gene match: 21. The germline gives CDR1 MGHRA, CDR2 YSYEKL. The CDR3 loop spans 22 amino acids. The CDR3 region is CASSKRQGMGPTVFSGANVLTF. The CDR3 bases are TGCGCCAGCAGCAAAAGACAGGGGATGGGGCCAACCGTCTTCTCTGGGGCCAACGTCCTGACTTTC.

This chain connects TRBV15 to TRBJ2-2; 11 nucleotides agree with TRBD2. The CDR3 contains 17 residues. CDR1 LNHNV and CDR2 YYDKDF come from the germline V gene (reference sequence). The V segment lost 0 bases and the J segment 3 bases; nucleotides outside the gene matches: 3. CDR3 nucleotide sequence: TGTGCCACCAGCAGAGATTTAGCGGGGGGGCACACCGGGGAGCTGTTTTTT. Its protein product is CATSRDLAGGHTGELFF.

This clone came up a few times. This chain connects TRBV3-1 (or the pseudogene TRBV3-2) to TRBJ2-7; 8 nucleotides line up with TRBD1. Germline V gene lookup returns CDR1 LGHDT and CDR2 YNNKEL (reference sequence). The CDR3 spans 14 residues. V trimming: 1 base; J trimming: 6 bases; junction bases outside the gene matches: 5. Written as DNA, the CDR3 is TGTGCCAGCAGCCAAGTTTCCAGGGGGCGCGAGCAGTACTTC. Translation gives CASSQVSRGREQYF.

This chain uses TRBV19 with TRBJ2-3; 10 bases fit TRBD2. This CDR3 is built from 17 residues. Germline CDR1 reads LNHDA; CDR2 reads SQIVND (reference sequence). The V and J ends lost 7 bases and 1 base, in that order; junction bases with no gene match: 11. CDR3 in amino acids: CASTDIHLAGGTDTQYF. In nucleotides, the CDR3 is TGTGCCAGTACCGACATTCATCTAGCGGGGGGCACAGATACGCAGTATTTT.

V and J are TRBV28 and TRBJ1-4, with 8 bases identical to TRBD1. Trimming at V came to 6 bases and at J to 1 base, leaving 7 bases not matched to a gene. This CDR3 has 16 amino acids. Germline CDR1 is MDHEN and CDR2 is SYDVKM. CDR3 residues: CASSSGTGVTNEKLFF. CDR3 DNA: TGTGCCAGCAGCTCCGGGACAGGAGTAACTAATGAAAAACTGTTTTTT.

This CDR3 reads CASSPGESKWNTEAFF. The CDR3 DNA reads TGTGCCAGCAGCCCAGGGGAGAGCAAATGGAACACTGAAGCTTTCTTT. This chain joins TRBV2 and TRBJ1-1; TRBD1 might be the D (6 bases). V lost 6 bases and J 1 base, leaving 18 bases between the germline ends. Germline V gene lookup returns CDR1 SNHLY and CDR2 FYNNEI. CDR3 length equals 16 residues.

The V and J genes are TRBV4-3 and TRBJ1-5; D call uncertain. The CDR3 contains 13 residues. Between the trimmed V and J ends, which lost 0 bases and 9 bases, there was a span of 9 bases. From germline, CDR1 is LGHNA and CDR2 YSLEER. CDR3 protein: CASSQELEGPQHF. In DNA, the CDR3 is TGCGCCAGCAGCCAAGAATTGGAGGGGCCCCAGCATTTT.

The chain links TRBV7-2 to TRBJ1-3; a possible D gene is TRBD1 (5 bases). The V gene lost 5 bases and the J gene lost 4 bases, with 15 bases spanning the gap. This CDR3 is built from 15 residues. In germline, CDR1 is SGHTA, CDR2 FQGNSA. This CDR3 reads CASSQQGQWGNTIYF. Here the CDR3 DNA reads TGTGCCAGCAGCCAGCAGGGTCAGTGGGGAAACACCATATATTTT.

This sequence joins TRBV6-5 and TRBJ2-7; 7 bases map to TRBD2. Germline CDR1 MNHEY, CDR2 SVGAGI. This CDR3 is built from 13 residues. Trimming removed 4 bases from V and 5 bases from J; junction bases left unmatched: 5. The CDR3 loop reads CASSLGGRDEQYF. The DNA for the CDR3 is TGTGCCAGCAGTTTAGGAGGGAGGGACGAGCAGTACTTC.

Notes on this clone: The junction departs from germline at one end; a sequencing error may be responsible. The gene calls are TRBV30 and TRBJ1-2; no definite D call. The CDR3 length is 12 residues. CDR1 and CDR2 (germline): GTSNPN, SVGIG (reference sequence). In DNA form, the CDR3 reads TGTGCCCGGAGGGATGCAGGCTATGGCTACACCTTC. This translates into CARRDAGYGYTF.

This sequence joins TRBV5-1 and TRBJ2-7; D is ambiguous. Looked up from germline, CDR1 is SGHRS and CDR2 is YFSETQ. V was trimmed by 0 bases and J by 5 bases, leaving 9 bases between them. This CDR3 region has 13 residues. CDR3 nucleotides: TGCGCCAGCAGCTTGGAACAGTTTGACGAGCAGTACTTC. Translated: CASSLEQFDEQYF. The full variable domain, in which reference TRBV5-1 and TRBJ2-7 provide the parts outside the CDR3, is KAGVTQTPRYLIKTRGQQVTLSCSPISGHRSVSWYQQTPGQGLQFLFEYFSETQRNKGNFPGRFSGRQFSNSRSEMNVSTLELGDSALYLCASSLEQFDEQYFGPGTRLTVT.

The chain is built from TRBV9 and TRBJ1-1; 9 nucleotides line up with TRBD1. The junction had 6 bases not matched to a gene; V was cut back by 2 bases and J by 7 bases. Looked up from germline, CDR1 is SGDLS and CDR2 is YYNGEE. The CDR3 is made up of 14 amino acids. CDR3 DNA sequence: TGTGCCAGCAGCGTCTACCCGGGACAGGGTGAAGCTTTCTTT. Residues: CASSVYPGQGEAFF.

The genes are TRBV24-1 and TRBJ2-2; D possibly corresponds to TRBD1 (5 bases). The CDR3 is 15 residues long. V was cut by 5 bases and J by 0 bases, with 9 bases left in between. Germline V gene lookup returns CDR1 KGHDR and CDR2 SFDVKD. CDR3 coding DNA: TGTGCCACCAGTGCCGGCAGGGCGAACACCGGGGAGCTGTTTTTT. This gives the protein CATSAGRANTGELFF.

Points on this clone: A much larger clone lies one base from this, so it may be a read error. The V gene is TRBV7-2, the J gene TRBJ1-2; TRBD1 might be the D (6 bases). The V end lost 0 bases, the J end lost 4 bases, and 6 bases lay between the germline ends. Germline CDR1 SGHTA, CDR2 FQGNSA. This CDR3 has 13 amino acids. The CDR3 DNA reads TGTGCCAGCAGCTTAGCGGACAGCTATGGCTACACCTTC. Its protein product is CASSLADSYGYTF.